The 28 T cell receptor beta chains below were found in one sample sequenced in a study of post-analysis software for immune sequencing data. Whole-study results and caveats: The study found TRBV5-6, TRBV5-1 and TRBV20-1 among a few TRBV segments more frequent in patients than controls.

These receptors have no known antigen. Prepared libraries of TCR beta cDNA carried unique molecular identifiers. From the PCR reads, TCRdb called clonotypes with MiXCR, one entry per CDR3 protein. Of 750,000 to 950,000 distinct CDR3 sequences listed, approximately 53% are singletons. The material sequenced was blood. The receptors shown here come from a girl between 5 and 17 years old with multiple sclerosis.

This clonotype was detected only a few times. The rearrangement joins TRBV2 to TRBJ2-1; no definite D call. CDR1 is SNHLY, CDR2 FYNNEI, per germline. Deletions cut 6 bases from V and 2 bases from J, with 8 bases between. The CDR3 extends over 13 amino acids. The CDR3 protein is CASRDRAYNEQFF. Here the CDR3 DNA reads TGTGCCAGCAGGGATAGGGCCTACAATGAGCAGTTCTTC.

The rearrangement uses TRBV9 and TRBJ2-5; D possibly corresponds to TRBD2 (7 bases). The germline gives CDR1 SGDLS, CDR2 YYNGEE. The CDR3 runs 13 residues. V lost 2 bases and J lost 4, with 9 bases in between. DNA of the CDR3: TGTGCCAGCAGCGTCGGGGGGCGAGAGACCCAGTACTTC. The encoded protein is CASSVGGRETQYF.

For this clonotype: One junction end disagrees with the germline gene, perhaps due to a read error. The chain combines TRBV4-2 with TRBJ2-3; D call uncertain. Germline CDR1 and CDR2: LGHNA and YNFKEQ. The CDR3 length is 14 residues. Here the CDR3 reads CAGSQDRPTDTQYF. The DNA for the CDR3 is TGTGCCGGCAGCCAAGACCGACCCACAGATACGCAGTATTTT.

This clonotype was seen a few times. The CDR3 DNA is TGTGCCAGCAGTCCGGCCTGGGGGAAGGCAGATACGCAGTATTTT. As protein: CASSPAWGKADTQYF. This chain connects TRBV12-3 or TRBV12-4 to TRBJ2-3; D could derive from TRBD1 or TRBD2 (5 bases each). Deletions cut 5 bases from V and 4 bases from J, with 16 bases between. This CDR3 spans 15 amino acids.

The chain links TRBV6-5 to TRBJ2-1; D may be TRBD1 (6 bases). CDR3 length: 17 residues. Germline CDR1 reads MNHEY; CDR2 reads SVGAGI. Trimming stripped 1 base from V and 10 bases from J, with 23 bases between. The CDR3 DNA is TGTGCCAGCAGTTACTTTAGGGACACAGCAACGGTGGGGGAGCAGTTCTTC. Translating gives CASSYFRDTATVGEQFF.

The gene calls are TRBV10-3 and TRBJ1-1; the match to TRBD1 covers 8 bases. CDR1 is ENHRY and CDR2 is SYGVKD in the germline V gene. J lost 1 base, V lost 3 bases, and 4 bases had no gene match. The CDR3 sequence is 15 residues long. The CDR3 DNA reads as TGTGCCATCAGTGACAGGGGGCTGGGGAACACTGAAGCTTTCTTT. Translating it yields CAISDRGLGNTEAFF.

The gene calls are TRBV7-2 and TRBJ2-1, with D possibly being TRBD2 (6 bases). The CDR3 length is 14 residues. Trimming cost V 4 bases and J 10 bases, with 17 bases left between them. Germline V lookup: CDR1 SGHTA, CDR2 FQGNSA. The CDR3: CASSSGTGIGEQFF. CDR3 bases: TGTGCCAGCAGCTCCGGGACTGGGATAGGGGAGCAGTTCTTC.

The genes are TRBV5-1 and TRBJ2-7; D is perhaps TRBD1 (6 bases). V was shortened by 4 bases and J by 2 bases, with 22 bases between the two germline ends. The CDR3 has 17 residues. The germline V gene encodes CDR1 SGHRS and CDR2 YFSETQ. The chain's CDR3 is CASSTVGGGHLTYEQYF. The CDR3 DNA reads TGCGCCAGCAGCACCGTTGGGGGCGGGCATCTTACCTACGAGCAGTACTTC.

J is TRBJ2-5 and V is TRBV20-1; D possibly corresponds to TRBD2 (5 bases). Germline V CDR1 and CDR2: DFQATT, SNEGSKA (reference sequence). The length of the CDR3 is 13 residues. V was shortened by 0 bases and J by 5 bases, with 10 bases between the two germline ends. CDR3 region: CSARDLGAETQYF. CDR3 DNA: TGCAGTGCTAGAGATCTGGGAGCGGAGACCCAGTACTTC.

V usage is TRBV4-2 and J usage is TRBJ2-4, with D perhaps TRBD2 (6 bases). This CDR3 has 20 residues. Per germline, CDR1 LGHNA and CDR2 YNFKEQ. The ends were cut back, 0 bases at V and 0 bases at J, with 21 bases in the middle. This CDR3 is CASSQEWSSGTTLAKNIQYF. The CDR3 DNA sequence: TGTGCCAGCAGCCAAGAATGGAGTAGCGGTACCACTTTAGCCAAAAACATTCAGTACTTC.

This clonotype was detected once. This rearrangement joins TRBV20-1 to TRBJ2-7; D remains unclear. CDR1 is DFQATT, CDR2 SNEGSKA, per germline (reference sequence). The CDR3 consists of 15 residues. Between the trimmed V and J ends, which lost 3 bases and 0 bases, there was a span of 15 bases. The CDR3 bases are TGCAGTGCTAGCCATCTGGTAGAAAGCTCCTACGAGCAGTACTTC. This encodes CSASHLVESSYEQYF.

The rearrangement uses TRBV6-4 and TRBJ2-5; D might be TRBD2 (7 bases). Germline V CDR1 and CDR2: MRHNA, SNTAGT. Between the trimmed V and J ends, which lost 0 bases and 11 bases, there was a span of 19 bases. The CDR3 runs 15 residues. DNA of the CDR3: TGTGCCAGCAGTGACTCGTTTGGCGGGGGCCATGAGCAGTACTTC. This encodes CASSDSFGGGHEQYF.

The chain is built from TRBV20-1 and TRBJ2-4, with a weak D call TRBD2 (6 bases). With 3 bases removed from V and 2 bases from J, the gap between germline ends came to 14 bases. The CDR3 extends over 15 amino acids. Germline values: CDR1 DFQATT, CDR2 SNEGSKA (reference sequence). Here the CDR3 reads CSASRGGITKNIQYF. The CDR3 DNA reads TGCAGTGCTAGTCGTGGAGGGATAACCAAAAACATTCAGTACTTC.

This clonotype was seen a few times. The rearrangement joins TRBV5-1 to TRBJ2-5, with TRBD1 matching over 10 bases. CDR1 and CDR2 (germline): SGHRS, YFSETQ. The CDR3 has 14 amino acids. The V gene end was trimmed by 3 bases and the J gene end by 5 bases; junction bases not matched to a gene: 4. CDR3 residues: CASSSDRGRETQYF. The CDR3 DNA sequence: TGCGCCAGCAGCTCGGACAGGGGGAGGGAGACCCAGTACTTC.

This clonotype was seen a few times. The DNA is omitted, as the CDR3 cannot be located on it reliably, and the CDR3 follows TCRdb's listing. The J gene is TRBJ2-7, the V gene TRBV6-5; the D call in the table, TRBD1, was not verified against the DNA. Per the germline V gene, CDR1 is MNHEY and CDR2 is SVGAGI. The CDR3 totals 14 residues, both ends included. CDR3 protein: CASSSSPQGYEQYF.

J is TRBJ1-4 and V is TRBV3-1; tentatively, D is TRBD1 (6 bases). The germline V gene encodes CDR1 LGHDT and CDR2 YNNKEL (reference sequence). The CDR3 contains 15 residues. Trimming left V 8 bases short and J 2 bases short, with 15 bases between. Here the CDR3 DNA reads TGTGCCAGCGGGCCAGGGGTTTTTACTAATGAAAAACTGTTTTTT. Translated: CASGPGVFTNEKLFF.

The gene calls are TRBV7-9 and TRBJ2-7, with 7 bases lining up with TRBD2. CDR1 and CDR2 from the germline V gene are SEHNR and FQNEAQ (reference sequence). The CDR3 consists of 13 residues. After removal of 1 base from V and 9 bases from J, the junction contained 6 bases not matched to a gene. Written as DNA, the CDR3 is TGTGCCAGCAGCTTAGGCAGGGACTATGGGCAGTACTTC. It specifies CASSLGRDYGQYF.

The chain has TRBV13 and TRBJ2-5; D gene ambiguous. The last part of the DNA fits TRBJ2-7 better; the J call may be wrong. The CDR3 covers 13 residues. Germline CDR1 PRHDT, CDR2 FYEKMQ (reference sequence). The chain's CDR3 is CASSLAAAREQYF. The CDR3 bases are TGTGCCAGCAGCTTAGCGGCAGCGCGCGAGCAGTACTTC.

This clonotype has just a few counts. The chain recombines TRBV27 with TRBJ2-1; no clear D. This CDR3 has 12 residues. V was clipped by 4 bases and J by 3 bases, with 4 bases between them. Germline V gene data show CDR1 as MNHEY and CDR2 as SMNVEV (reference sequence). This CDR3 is CASSWDYNEQFF. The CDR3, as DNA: TGTGCCAGCAGTTGGGACTACAATGAGCAGTTCTTC.

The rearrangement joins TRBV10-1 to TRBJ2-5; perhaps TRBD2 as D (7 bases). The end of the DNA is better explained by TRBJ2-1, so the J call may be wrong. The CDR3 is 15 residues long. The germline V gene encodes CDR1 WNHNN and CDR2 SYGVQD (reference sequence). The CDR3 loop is CASSEFPGGQETQFF. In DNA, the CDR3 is TGCGCCAGCAGTGAGTTCCCGGGGGGACAAGAGACCCAGTTCTTC.

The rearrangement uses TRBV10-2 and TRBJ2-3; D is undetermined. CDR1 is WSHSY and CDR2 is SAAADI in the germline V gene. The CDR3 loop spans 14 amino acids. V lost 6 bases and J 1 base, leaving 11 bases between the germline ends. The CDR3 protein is CASSWTSGTDTQYF. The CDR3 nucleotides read TGCGCCAGCAGCTGGACCTCTGGCACAGATACGCAGTATTTT.

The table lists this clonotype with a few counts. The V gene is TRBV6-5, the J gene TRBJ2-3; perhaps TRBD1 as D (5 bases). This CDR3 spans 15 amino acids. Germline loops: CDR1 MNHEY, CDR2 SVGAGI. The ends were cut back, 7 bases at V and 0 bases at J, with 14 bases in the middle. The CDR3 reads CASTDPRQSTDTQYF. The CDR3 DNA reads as TGTGCCAGCACTGACCCCCGACAGAGCACAGATACGCAGTATTTT.

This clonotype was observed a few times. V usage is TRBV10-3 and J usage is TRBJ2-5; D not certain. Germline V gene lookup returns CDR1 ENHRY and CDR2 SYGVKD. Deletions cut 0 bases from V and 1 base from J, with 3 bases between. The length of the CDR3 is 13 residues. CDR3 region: CAISESPQETQYF. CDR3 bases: TGTGCCATCAGTGAGTCCCCCCAAGAGACCCAGTACTTC.

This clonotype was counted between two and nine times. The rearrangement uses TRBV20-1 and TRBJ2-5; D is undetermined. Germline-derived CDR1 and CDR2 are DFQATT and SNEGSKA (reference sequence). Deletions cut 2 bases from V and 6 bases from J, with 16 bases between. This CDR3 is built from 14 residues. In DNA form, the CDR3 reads TGCAGTGCTAGATCTTCCCGGGCCACGAAGACCCAGTACTTC. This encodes CSARSSRATKTQYF.

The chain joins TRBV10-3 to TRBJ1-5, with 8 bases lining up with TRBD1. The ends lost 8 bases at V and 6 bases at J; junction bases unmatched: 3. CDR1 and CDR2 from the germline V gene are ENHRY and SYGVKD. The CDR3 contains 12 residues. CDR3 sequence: CAIGTGGQPQHF. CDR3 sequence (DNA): TGTGCCATCGGTACAGGGGGTCAGCCCCAGCATTTT.

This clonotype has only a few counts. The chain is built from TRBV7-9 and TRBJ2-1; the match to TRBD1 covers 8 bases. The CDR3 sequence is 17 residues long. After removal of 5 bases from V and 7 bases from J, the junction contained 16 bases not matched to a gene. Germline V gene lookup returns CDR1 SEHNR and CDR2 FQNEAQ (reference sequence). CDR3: CASSRRWTGQGSNEQFF. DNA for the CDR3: TGTGCCAGCAGCCGAAGATGGACAGGGCAAGGGTCTAATGAGCAGTTCTTC.

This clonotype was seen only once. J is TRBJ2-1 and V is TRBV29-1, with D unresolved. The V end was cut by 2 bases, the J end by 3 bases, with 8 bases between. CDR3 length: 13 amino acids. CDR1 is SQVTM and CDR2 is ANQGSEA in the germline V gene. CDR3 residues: CSVELGNYNEQFF. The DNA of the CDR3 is TGCAGCGTTGAATTGGGGAACTACAATGAGCAGTTCTTC.

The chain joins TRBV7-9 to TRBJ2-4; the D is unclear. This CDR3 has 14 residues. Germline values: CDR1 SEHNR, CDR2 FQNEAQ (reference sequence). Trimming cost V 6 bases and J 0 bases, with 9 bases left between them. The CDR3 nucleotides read TGTGCCAGCAGTGAAGAGCTAGCCAAAAACATTCAGTACTTC. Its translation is CASSEELAKNIQYF.